The 21 T cell receptor beta chains below were found in one sample sequenced in a study of glioma-infiltrating T cells after dendritic cell vaccination. The time point: after dendritic cell vaccination, including at tumor progression/relapse. Libraries were prepared by immunoSEQ multiplex PCR; TCRdb keeps only in-frame clonotypes and omits some of them. The sample has some 46,000 clones, approximately 91% seen once. Material: blood, obtained after dendritic cell vaccination. All receptors derive from a human donor with glioblastoma.

The chain couples TRBV2 to TRBJ2-7; the D gene is possibly TRBD2 (5 bases). Germline V gene sequence: CDR1 SNHLY, CDR2 FYNNEI. CDR3 length equals 13 residues. The ends were cut back, 6 bases at V and 2 bases at J, with 11 bases in the middle. As DNA, the CDR3 is TGTGCCAGCAGAATCCGACTAACCTACGAGCAGTACTTC. This gives the protein CASRIRLTYEQYF.

This sequence joins TRBV2 and TRBJ2-7; 7 positions match TRBD1. J gave up 3 bases and V 5 bases, and 13 bases lay outside the gene matches. From germline, CDR1 is SNHLY and CDR2 FYNNEI. The CDR3 runs 16 residues. The CDR3 DNA reads TGTGCCAGCAGTAACCCGATCCTCACAGGGGACTACGAGCAGTACTTC. This codes for CASSNPILTGDYEQYF.

This chain links TRBV7-2 with TRBJ1-1; D perhaps matches TRBD1 (5 bases). The CDR3 spans 14 residues. CDR1 and CDR2 (germline): SGHTA, FQGNSA. V dropped 5 bases and J dropped 1 base, with 11 bases sitting between them. The CDR3 protein is CASSTRQWNTEAFF. The CDR3 coding sequence is TGTGCCAGCAGCACCCGACAGTGGAACACTGAAGCTTTCTTT. The full variable domain, rest sourced from reference TRBV7-2 and TRBJ1-1, is GAGVSQSPSNKVTEKGKDVELRCDPISGHTALYWYRQSLGQGLEFLIYFQGNSAPDKSGLPSDRFSAERTGGSVSTLTIQRTQQEDSAVYLCASSTRQWNTEAFFGQGTRLTVV.

The rearrangement links TRBV18 to TRBJ1-1, with a possible D match to TRBD1 (5 bases). Between the trimmed V and J ends, which lost 2 bases and 7 bases, there was a span of 11 bases. The CDR3 consists of 13 residues. Germline CDR1 is KGHSH and CDR2 is LQKENI. The CDR3 coding sequence is TGTGCCAGCTCACCAGGTTTAGGGGTTGAAGCTTTCTTT. This encodes CASSPGLGVEAFF.

This clone appeared a few times. The V and J genes are TRBV28 and TRBJ2-7; D possibly corresponds to TRBD1 (6 bases). The CDR3 contains 13 residues. Germline V lookup: CDR1 MDHEN, CDR2 SYDVKM. Trimming pared 6 bases from V and 2 bases from J, leaving 11 bases between. The CDR3 loop reads CASSLTGTYEQYF. The DNA of the CDR3 is TGTGCCAGCAGCTTGACAGGAACCTACGAGCAGTACTTC. Looking up the rest from reference TRBV28 and TRBJ2-7 gives the full variable domain: DVKVTQSSRYLVKRTGEKVFLECVQDMDHENMFWYRQDPGLGLRLIYFSYDVKMKEKGDIPEGYSVSREKKERFSLILESASTNQTSMYLCASSLTGTYEQYFGPGTRLTVT.

The chain employs TRBV10-2 and TRBJ2-5; 14 bases are shared with TRBD2. TRBJ2-7 explains the end of the DNA better; the J call may be wrong. Germline CDR1 is WSHSY and CDR2 is SAAADI. The CDR3 sequence is 15 residues long. The CDR3 nucleotides are TGCGCCAGCAGTGTCTTGGGACTAGCGGGAGACGAGCAGTACTTC. Its translation is CASSVLGLAGDEQYF.

The chain couples TRBV5-4 to TRBJ2-7; a possible D gene is TRBD2 (6 bases). This CDR3 region has 14 residues. Between the trimmed V and J ends, which lost 4 bases and 2 bases, there was a span of 13 bases. Germline V gene data show CDR1 as SGHNT and CDR2 as YYREEE (reference sequence). This chain's CDR3 is CASSPTSFAYEQYF. DNA for the CDR3: TGTGCCAGCAGCCCAACTAGCTTCGCCTACGAGCAGTACTTC.

The J gene is TRBJ2-1, the V gene TRBV21-1; the tabulated D call, TRBD2, remains unverified against the DNA. TRBV21-1 is deemed a pseudogene. The length of the CDR3 is 15 residues. CDR3 DNA sequence: TGTGCCAGCAGCAATTACGGGAGGGGATACAATGAGCAGTTCTTC. The encoded protein is CASSNYGRGYNEQFF.

V is TRBV10-3 and J is TRBJ1-1; possibly TRBD1 for D (5 bases). The CDR3 has 11 amino acids. Germline lookup yields CDR1 ENHRY and CDR2 SYGVKD. V shed 11 bases and J shed 6 bases, with 13 bases lying between them. CDR3 residues: CASQGRAEAFF. As DNA, the CDR3 is TGTGCCTCCCAGGGCAGGGCTGAAGCTTTCTTT.

V gene TRBV2 combines with J gene TRBJ1-1; 9 nucleotides line up with TRBD1. This CDR3 has 14 residues. Germline loops: CDR1 SNHLY, CDR2 FYNNEI. J lost 5 bases, V lost 4 bases, and 5 bases had no gene match. CDR3 in amino acids: CASSVDRGSTEAFF. CDR3 DNA: TGTGCCAGCAGTGTTGACAGGGGGAGTACTGAAGCTTTCTTT.

This clone showed up just once. This chain connects TRBV10-3 to TRBJ1-5, with D possibly matching TRBD1 (5 bases). Trimming left V 8 bases short and J 4 bases short, with 12 bases between. Germline-derived CDR1 and CDR2 are ENHRY and SYGVKD. The CDR3 spans 13 residues. The CDR3 reads CAIGAGGNQPQHF. In DNA, the CDR3 is TGTGCCATCGGGGCAGGTGGGAATCAGCCCCAGCATTTT.

The chain links TRBV2 to TRBJ1-1; tentative D call: TRBD1 (5 bases). CDR3 length: 16 residues. V gave up 0 bases and J gave up 1 base, with 12 bases separating them. Per germline, CDR1 SNHLY and CDR2 FYNNEI. CDR3 nucleotide sequence: TGTGCCAGCAGTGAAGCGCTTGCGGGGCAGAACACTGAAGCTTTCTTT. Amino acid sequence: CASSEALAGQNTEAFF.

The chain has TRBV6-5 and TRBJ2-2; D unresolved. The CDR3 sequence is 14 residues long. Trimming took 3 bases from V and 1 from J, leaving 6 bases between them. CDR1 and CDR2 from the germline V gene are MNHEY and SVGAGI. Written as DNA, the CDR3 is TGTGCCAGCAGTTATGGCGGGAACACCGGGGAGCTGTTTTTT. It translates to CASSYGGNTGELFF.

This clone was detected only once. The chain is built from TRBV6-1 and TRBJ1-5, with D possibly TRBD1 on 6 matching bases. In germline, CDR1 is MNHNS, CDR2 SASEGT. The CDR3 spans 14 residues. The germline V and J ends were trimmed by 11 bases and 0 bases, with 14 bases remaining between them. The CDR3 DNA reads TGTGCCGGGGGGGGCAGGGATAGCAATCAGCCCCAGCATTTT. Protein: CAGGGRDSNQPQHF.

The CDR3 coding sequence is TGTGCCAGCAGGGAGACAGGGGGCGCTTGGGGCTACACCTTC. This codes for CASRETGGAWGYTF. The chain carries TRBV28 and TRBJ1-2; TRBD1 aligns across 10 bases. The CDR3 consists of 14 residues. Germline values: CDR1 MDHEN, CDR2 SYDVKM. V lost 6 bases to trimming and J lost 8 bases; unmatched junction nucleotides: 9.

The chain carries TRBV28 and TRBJ1-3; 8 bases fit TRBD1. Germline lookup yields CDR1 MDHEN and CDR2 SYDVKM. With V trimmed by 2 bases and J by 4 bases, 7 bases remained unmatched. This CDR3 contains 16 residues. The CDR3 coding sequence is TGTGCCAGCAGTTTAGGACAGGGTCTTTCAGGAAACACCATATATTTT. Translated, it gives CASSLGQGLSGNTIYF.

This sequence joins TRBV30 and TRBJ2-1; 8 bases map to TRBD2. The CDR3 covers 15 residues. V lost 5 bases to trimming and J lost 6 bases; unmatched junction nucleotides: 12. Per germline, CDR1 GTSNPN and CDR2 SVGIG (reference sequence). The CDR3 is CAWGIRGGDLNEQFF. The CDR3 DNA is TGTGCCTGGGGGATACGGGGGGGGGACCTCAATGAGCAGTTCTTC.

The chain uses TRBV5-1 and TRBJ1-1; tentative D call: TRBD1 (6 bases). The germline CDR1 and CDR2 sequences are SGHRS and YFSETQ. Trimming pared 0 bases from V and 9 bases from J, leaving 12 bases between. This CDR3 has 13 amino acids. CDR3 DNA sequence: TGCGCCAGCAGCTTGGACTCGGACAGACAAGCTTTCTTT. Protein product: CASSLDSDRQAFF.

This chain links TRBV7-2 with TRBJ2-2; D possibly corresponds to TRBD2 (5 bases). V shed 6 bases and J shed 5 bases, with 7 bases lying between them. The CDR3 covers 12 residues. The germline CDR1 and CDR2 sequences are SGHTA and FQGNSA. The CDR3 DNA reads TGTGCCAGCAGGGGAGTGACCGGGGAGCTGTTTTTT. Protein product: CASRGVTGELFF.

The chain has TRBV19 and TRBJ1-6; no definite D call. With 7 bases removed from V and 8 bases from J, the gap between germline ends came to 18 bases. The germline V gene has CDR1 LNHDA and CDR2 SQIVND (reference sequence). CDR3 length: 15 amino acids. The CDR3 protein is CASNWGDGIYSPLHF. In DNA form, the CDR3 reads TGTGCCAGTAATTGGGGAGACGGGATATATTCACCCCTCCACTTT.

The chain joins TRBV27 to TRBJ2-1; 10 bases map to TRBD2. Germline CDR1 reads MNHEY; CDR2 reads SMNVEV (reference sequence). The CDR3 spans 14 residues. V lost 4 bases to trimming and J lost 9 bases; unmatched junction nucleotides: 6. DNA for the CDR3: TGTGCCAGCAGTTCTAGCGGGAGCCTCGGTGAGCAGTTCTTC. Its translation is CASSSSGSLGEQFF.